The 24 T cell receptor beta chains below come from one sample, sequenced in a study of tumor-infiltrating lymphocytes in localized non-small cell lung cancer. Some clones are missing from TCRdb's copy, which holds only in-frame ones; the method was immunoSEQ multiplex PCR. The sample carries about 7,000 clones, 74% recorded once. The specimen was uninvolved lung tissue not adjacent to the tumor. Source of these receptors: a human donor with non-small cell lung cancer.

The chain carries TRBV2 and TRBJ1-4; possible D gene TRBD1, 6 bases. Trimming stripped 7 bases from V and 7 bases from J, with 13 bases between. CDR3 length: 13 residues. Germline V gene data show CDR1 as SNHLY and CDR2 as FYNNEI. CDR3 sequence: CASTTRTAEKLFF. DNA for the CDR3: TGTGCCAGCACCACTAGGACAGCTGAAAAACTGTTTTTT.

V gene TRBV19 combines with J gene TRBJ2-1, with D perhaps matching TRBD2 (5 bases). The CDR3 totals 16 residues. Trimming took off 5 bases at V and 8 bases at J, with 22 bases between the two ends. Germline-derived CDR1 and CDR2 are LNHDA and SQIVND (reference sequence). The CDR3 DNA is TGTGCCAGTAGTGCCTATAGCGCTGGAGATGTAGATGAGCAGTTCTTC. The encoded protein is CASSAYSAGDVDEQFF.

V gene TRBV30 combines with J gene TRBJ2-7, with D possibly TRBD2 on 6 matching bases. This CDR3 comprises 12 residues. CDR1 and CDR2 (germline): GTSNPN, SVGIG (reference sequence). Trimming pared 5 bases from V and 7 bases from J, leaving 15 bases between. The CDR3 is CAWGAPGGEQYF. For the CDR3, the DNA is TGTGCCTGGGGGGCCCCCGGAGGGGAGCAGTACTTC.

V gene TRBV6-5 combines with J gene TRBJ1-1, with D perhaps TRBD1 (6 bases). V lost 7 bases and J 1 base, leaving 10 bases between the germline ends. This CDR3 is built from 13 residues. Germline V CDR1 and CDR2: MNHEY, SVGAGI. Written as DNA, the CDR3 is TGTGCCAGCATCCAACAGGGGAACACTGAAGCTTTCTTT. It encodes CASIQQGNTEAFF.

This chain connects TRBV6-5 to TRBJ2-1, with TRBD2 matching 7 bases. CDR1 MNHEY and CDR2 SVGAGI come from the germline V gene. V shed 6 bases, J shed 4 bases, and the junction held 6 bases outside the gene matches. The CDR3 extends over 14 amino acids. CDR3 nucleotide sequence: TGTGCCAGCAGCCCCGGACTAGAATACAATGAGCAGTTCTTC. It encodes CASSPGLEYNEQFF.

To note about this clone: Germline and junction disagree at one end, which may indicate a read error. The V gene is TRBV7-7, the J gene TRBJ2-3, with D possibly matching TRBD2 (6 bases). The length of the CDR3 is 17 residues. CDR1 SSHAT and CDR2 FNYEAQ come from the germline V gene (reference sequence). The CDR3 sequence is CASSLGSGGTSTDTQYF. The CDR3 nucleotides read TGTGCTAGCAGCTTAGGAAGTGGCGGGACCAGCACAGATACGCAGTATTTT.

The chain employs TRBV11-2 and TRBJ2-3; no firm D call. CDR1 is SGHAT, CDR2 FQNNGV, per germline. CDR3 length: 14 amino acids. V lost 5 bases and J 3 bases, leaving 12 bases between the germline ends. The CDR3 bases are TGTGCCAGCAGCACACTACAAAGAACAGATACGCAGTATTTT. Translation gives CASSTLQRTDTQYF.

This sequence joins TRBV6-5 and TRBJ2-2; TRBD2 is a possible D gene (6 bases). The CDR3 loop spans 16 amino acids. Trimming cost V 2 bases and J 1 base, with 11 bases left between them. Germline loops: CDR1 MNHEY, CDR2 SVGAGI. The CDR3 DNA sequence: TGTGCCAGCAGTTACACCGGGACTTTGAACACCGGGGAGCTGTTTTTT. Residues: CASSYTGTLNTGELFF.

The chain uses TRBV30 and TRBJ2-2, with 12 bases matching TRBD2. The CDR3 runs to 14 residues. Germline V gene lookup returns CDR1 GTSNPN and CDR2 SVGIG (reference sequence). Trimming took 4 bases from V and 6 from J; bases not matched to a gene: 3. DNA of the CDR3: TGTGCCTGGAACGGACTAGCGGGACCCGGGGAGCTGTTTTTT. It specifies CAWNGLAGPGELFF.

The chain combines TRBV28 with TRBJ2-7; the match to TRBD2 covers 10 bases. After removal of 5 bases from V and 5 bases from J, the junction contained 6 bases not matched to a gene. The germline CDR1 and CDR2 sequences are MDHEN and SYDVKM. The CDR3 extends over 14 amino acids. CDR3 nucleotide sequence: TGTGCCAGCAGTGAAGCGGGAGGGAGGAACGAGCAGTACTTC. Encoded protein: CASSEAGGRNEQYF.

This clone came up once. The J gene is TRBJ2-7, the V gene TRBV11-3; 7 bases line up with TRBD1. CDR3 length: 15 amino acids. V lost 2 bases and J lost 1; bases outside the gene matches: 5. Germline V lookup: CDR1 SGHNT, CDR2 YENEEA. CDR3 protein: CASSLRPGQSYEQYF. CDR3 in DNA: TGTGCCAGCAGCTTACGACCGGGACAGTCCTACGAGCAGTACTTC.

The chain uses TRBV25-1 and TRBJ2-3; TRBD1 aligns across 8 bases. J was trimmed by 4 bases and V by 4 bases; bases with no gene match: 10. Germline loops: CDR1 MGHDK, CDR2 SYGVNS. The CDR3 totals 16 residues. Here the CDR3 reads CASSGHQGALADTQYF. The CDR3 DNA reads TGTGCCAGCAGTGGACATCAGGGGGCGTTAGCAGATACGCAGTATTTT.

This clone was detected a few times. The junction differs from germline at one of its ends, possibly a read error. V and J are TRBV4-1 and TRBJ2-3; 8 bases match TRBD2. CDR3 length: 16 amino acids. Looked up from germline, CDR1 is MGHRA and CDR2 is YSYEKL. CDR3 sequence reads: CASTQDGTRRTDTQYF. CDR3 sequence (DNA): TGCGCCAGCACCCAAGATGGGACTAGACGCACAGATACGCAGTATTTT.

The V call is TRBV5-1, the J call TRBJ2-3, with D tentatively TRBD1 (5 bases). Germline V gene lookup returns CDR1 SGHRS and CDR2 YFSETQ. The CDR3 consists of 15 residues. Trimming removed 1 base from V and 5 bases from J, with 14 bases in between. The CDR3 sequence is CASSLWARVRDTQYF. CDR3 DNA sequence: TGCGCCAGCAGCTTGTGGGCCAGGGTTAGAGATACGCAGTATTTT.

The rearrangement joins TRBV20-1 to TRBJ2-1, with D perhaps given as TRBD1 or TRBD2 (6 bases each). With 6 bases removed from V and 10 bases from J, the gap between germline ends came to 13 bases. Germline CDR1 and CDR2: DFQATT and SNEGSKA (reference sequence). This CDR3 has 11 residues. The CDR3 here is CSATTGGEQFF. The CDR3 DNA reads TGCAGTGCGACGACCGGGGGCGAGCAGTTCTTC.

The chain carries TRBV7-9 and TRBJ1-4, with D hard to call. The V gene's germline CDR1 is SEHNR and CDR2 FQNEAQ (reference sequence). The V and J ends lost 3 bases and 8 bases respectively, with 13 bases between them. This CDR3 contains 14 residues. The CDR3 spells CASSFGVGLEKLFF. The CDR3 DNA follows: TGTGCCAGCAGCTTCGGCGTCGGTCTGGAAAAACTGTTTTTT.

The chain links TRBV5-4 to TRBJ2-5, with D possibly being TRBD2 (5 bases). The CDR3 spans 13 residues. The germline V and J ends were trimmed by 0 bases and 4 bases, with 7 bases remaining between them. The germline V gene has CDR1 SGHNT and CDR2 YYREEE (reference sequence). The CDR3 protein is CASSLGAGETQYF. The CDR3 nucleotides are TGTGCCAGCAGCTTGGGCGCGGGAGAGACCCAGTACTTC. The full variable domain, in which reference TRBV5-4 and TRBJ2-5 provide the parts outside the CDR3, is ETGVTQSPTHLIKTRGQQVTLRCSSQSGHNTVSWYQQALGQGPQFIFQYYREEENGRGNFPPRFSGLQFPNYSSELNVNALELDDSALYLCASSLGAGETQYFGPGTRLLVL.

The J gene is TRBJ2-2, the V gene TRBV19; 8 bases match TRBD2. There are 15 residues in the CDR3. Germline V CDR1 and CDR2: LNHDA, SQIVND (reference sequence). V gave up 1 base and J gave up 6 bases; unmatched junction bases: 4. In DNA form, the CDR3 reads TGTGCCAGTAGTATAGTATCGGGGGGGGCCGGGGAGCTGTTTTTT. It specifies CASSIVSGGAGELFF.

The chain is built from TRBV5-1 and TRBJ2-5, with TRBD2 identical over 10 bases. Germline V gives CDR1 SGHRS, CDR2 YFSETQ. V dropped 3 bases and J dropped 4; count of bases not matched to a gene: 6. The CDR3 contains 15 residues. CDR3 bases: TGCGCCAGCAGCTGGGGACGACTAGCGGGAGAGACCCAGTACTTC. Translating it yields CASSWGRLAGETQYF. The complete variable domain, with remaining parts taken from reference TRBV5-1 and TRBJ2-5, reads KAGVTQTPRYLIKTRGQQVTLSCSPISGHRSVSWYQQTPGQGLQFLFEYFSETQRNKGNFPGRFSGRQFSNSRSEMNVSTLELGDSALYLCASSWGRLAGETQYFGPGTRLLVL.

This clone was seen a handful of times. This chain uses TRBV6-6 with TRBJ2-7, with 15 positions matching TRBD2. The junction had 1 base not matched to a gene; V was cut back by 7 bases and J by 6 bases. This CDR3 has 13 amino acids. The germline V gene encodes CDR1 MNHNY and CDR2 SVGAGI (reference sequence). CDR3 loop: CASTGLAGGEQYF. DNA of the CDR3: TGTGCCAGCACGGGACTAGCGGGAGGCGAGCAGTACTTC.

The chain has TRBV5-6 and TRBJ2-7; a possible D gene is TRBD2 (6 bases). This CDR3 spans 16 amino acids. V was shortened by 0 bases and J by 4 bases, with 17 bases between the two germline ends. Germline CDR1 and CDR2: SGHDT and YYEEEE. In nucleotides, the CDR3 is TGTGCCAGCAGCTTGGGTCCGGGAGCGGTAAGTTACGAGCAGTACTTC. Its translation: CASSLGPGAVSYEQYF.

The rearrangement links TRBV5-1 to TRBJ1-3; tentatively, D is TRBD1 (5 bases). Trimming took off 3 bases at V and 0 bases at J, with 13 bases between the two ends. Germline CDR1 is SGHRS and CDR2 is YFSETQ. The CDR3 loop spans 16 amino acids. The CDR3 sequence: CASSWDQGLSGNTIYF. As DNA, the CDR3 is TGCGCCAGCAGCTGGGACCAGGGCCTCTCTGGAAACACCATATATTTT.

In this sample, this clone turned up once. The CDR3 coding sequence is TGTGCCAGCAGTGCCGGGATTGAAGCTTTCTTT. It is translated as CASSAGIEAFF. This chain joins TRBV6-6 and TRBJ1-1; D is unresolved. This CDR3 spans 11 amino acids. With 5 bases removed from V and 7 bases from J, the gap between germline ends came to 8 bases. Germline V lookup: CDR1 MNHNY, CDR2 SVGAGI (reference sequence).

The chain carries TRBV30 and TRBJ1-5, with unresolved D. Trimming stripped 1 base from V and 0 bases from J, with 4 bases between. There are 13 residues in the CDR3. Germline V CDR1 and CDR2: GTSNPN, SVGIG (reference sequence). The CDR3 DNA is TGTGCCTGGAGTGCAGGTAGCAATCAGCCCCAGCATTTT. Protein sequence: CAWSAGSNQPQHF.